This T cell receptor (beta chain) derives from a study of T cells in Graves' hyperthyroidism and ophthalmopathy. There are 14 residues in the CDR3. In germline, CDR1 is MNHNS, CDR2 SASEGT. V shed 5 bases and J shed 7 bases, with 17 bases lying between them. Stable disease denoted Graves' hyperthyroidism without ophthalmopathy progression within 18 months. Hyperthyroidism in the patients, aged 18 to 65, was newly diagnosed and under 2 months in duration. This clonotype has at least ten counts. Template material for amplifying TCR beta CDR3 regions consisted of RNA transcripts. Researchers ran a first-round RT-PCR on the TCR CDR3 using the HTBI primer set. In TCRdb, the multiplex PCR reads were re-called with MiXCR into one record per CDR3 protein. This sample has approximately 600,000 distinct CDR3 sequences; 15% to 20% occur once, and the top ten carry around 3.9%.

The rearrangement joins TRBV6-1 to TRBJ2-5, with D possibly being TRBD2 (6 bases). Sample: blood. The TCR sequence derives from a woman in her thirties with Graves' hyperthyroidism. This CDR3 reads CASSYGAGGGTQYF. CDR3 in DNA: TGTGCCAGCAGTTATGGAGCGGGTGGGGGGACCCAGTACTTC.